Given below is one T cell receptor beta chain in context. The antigen is not known. This sample was taken from a study of graft-versus-host responses after intestinal transplantation. Study-wide findings and caveats: Researchers found GvH clones in recipient marrow, and some showed up first in ileum or blood.

Assay used: immunoSEQ multiplex PCR; TCRdb lists only in-frame clones, some missing. The sample consists of 130,000 or so clones, about nine tenths of them appearing once. The CDR3 is 17 residues long. The germline V gene has CDR1 MDHEN and CDR2 SYDVKM. V gave up 6 bases and J gave up 5 bases, with 26 bases separating them. This sample comprised unstimulated CD4+ T cells sorted from spleen or lymph node cells, obtained before intestinal transplant. The gene calls are TRBV28 and TRBJ2-7, with D possibly called TRBD1 or TRBD2 (6 bases each). This clonotype was obtained from a human donor who received an intestinal transplant. The CDR3 here is CASSPGGRAVFVHEQYF. CDR3 bases: TGTGCCAGCAGCCCCGGGGGCAGGGCTGTATTTGTCCACGAGCAGTACTTC.